The clone carrying this T cell receptor (beta chain) turned up a few times. TCRdb's copy holds only in-frame clones and misses some; the assay was immunoSEQ multiplex PCR. The sample lists more than 95,000 clones, 92% occurring once. The data were taken from a study of T cell changes during pregnancy in multiple sclerosis. Trimming pared 5 bases from V and 4 bases from J, leaving 12 bases between. Germline loops: CDR1 LNHDA, CDR2 SQIVND (reference sequence). The CDR3 sequence is 14 residues long. The genes are TRBV19 and TRBJ2-1, with D perhaps TRBD1 (6 bases). The sequenced sample was peripheral blood, obtained after pregnancy. The source is a female donor with multiple sclerosis, enrolled in a pregnancy study. CDR3 DNA sequence: TGTGCCAGTAGTTTTCAGGGGCGTTACAATGAGCAGTTCTTC. As protein: CASSFQGRYNEQFF.